A single sample gave rise to the 27 T cell receptor beta chains below, sequenced in a study of early T cells in non-severe SARS-CoV-2 infection. Via MiXCR, TCRdb re-called the 5' RACE reads, giving one row per CDR3 protein. The profile shows approximately 77,000 distinct CDR3 sequences, roughly 12% of them singletons. Specimen: whole blood, collected at baseline. The source of these receptors is an adult who was a healthcare worker with PCR-confirmed SARS-CoV-2 infection or an uninfected control (not recorded which). The donor label of this sample is uncertain.

V gene TRBV7-2 combines with J gene TRBJ1-6; 7 positions agree with TRBD1. The germline V gene encodes CDR1 SGHTA and CDR2 FQGNSA. V shed 4 bases and J 8 bases; nucleotides not matched to a gene: 5. The CDR3 loop spans 14 amino acids. In nucleotides, the CDR3 is TGTGCCAGCAGCTGGACAGGTTCTGATTCACCCCTCCACTTT. Protein: CASSWTGSDSPLHF.

This clonotype was observed a handful of times. The chain recombines TRBV12-3 or TRBV12-4 with TRBJ2-1, with D maybe TRBD2 (6 bases). This CDR3 has 13 amino acids. Trimming took 4 bases from V and 7 from J, leaving 11 bases between them. The CDR3 region is CASSSGLPNEQFF. The DNA for the CDR3 is TGTGCCAGCAGTTCGGGACTCCCGAATGAGCAGTTCTTC.

This clonotype was recorded a few times. J is TRBJ2-1 and V is TRBV7-8; D uncertain. This CDR3 is 14 amino acids long. CDR1 is SGHVS, CDR2 FQNEAQ, per germline. The V end was cut by 1 base, the J end by 3 bases, with 7 bases between. CDR3 in amino acids: CASSLEGDYNEQFF. The CDR3 DNA follows: TGTGCCAGCAGCTTAGAAGGTGACTACAATGAGCAGTTCTTC.

This clonotype was seen more than once but under ten times. The rearrangement links TRBV5-1 to TRBJ2-3; 7 positions agree with TRBD1. CDR1 is SGHRS, CDR2 YFSETQ, per germline. The V segment lost 0 bases and the J segment 8 bases; nucleotides outside the gene matches: 6. The CDR3 runs 14 residues. The CDR3 protein is CASSLGQGLRTQYF. The CDR3 coding sequence is TGCGCCAGCAGCTTGGGACAGGGTTTGCGTACGCAGTATTTT.

In this sample, this clonotype turned up many times. This sequence joins TRBV6-1 and TRBJ2-5, with D possibly matching TRBD2 (6 bases). Germline CDR1 reads MNHNS; CDR2 reads SASEGT. This CDR3 spans 14 amino acids. V gave up 7 bases and J gave up 2 bases, with 14 bases separating them. The CDR3, as DNA: TGTGCCAGCACTCCGTTTAGCGGACAAGAGACCCAGTACTTC. Translated: CASTPFSGQETQYF.

In this sample, this clonotype turned up many times. This chain joins TRBV3-1 and TRBJ2-5, with 12 nucleotides matching TRBD2. V gave up 0 bases and J gave up 5 bases; unmatched junction bases: 13. This CDR3 has 19 amino acids. Germline CDR1 reads LGHDT; CDR2 reads YNNKEL (reference sequence). CDR3 loop: CASSQEIETSGSRRETQYF. In DNA form, the CDR3 reads TGTGCCAGCAGCCAAGAAATCGAGACTAGCGGGAGTAGACGGGAGACCCAGTACTTC.

This clonotype occurred many times. The chain couples TRBV10-3 to TRBJ2-2; D possibly uses TRBD1 or TRBD2 (6 bases each). This CDR3 is built from 17 residues. The V end was cut by 5 bases, the J end by 4 bases, with 20 bases between. CDR1 is ENHRY and CDR2 is SYGVKD in the germline V gene. CDR3 sequence (DNA): TGTGCCATCAGTCCTCGAAGGGGGGATCGAGGCACCGGGGAGCTGTTTTTT. Amino acid sequence: CAISPRRGDRGTGELFF.

This clonotype is categorized as medium-sized. The chain couples TRBV18 to TRBJ1-1; 9 bases are shared with TRBD1. CDR1 and CDR2 from the germline V gene are KGHSH and LQKENI. Trimming at V came to 3 bases and at J to 3 bases, leaving 5 bases not matched to a gene. The CDR3 runs 15 residues. CDR3 region: CASSPIQGADTEAFF. The CDR3 DNA sequence: TGTGCCAGCTCACCGATACAGGGGGCGGACACTGAAGCTTTCTTT.

This clonotype was observed a handful of times. The chain joins TRBV3-1 to TRBJ2-1, with D unresolved. Trimming pared 2 bases from V and 5 bases from J, leaving 7 bases between. The CDR3 contains 13 residues. Looked up from germline, CDR1 is LGHDT and CDR2 is YNNKEL (reference sequence). The CDR3, as DNA: TGTGCCAGCAGCCAATGGCCGAACAATGAGCAGTTCTTC. This translates into CASSQWPNNEQFF.

The CDR3 reads CASSWAFGQPYEQYF. The CDR3 DNA sequence: TGTGCCAGTAGTTGGGCGTTTGGACAGCCCTACGAGCAGTACTTC. The V and J genes are TRBV19 and TRBJ2-7; tentatively, D is TRBD1 (6 bases). This CDR3 spans 15 amino acids. Trimming removed 5 bases from V and 2 bases from J, with 16 bases in between. Germline V gene sequence: CDR1 LNHDA, CDR2 SQIVND (reference sequence).

This clonotype has only a few counts. The CDR3 sequence: CAWSVPGTGSIGYTF. The CDR3 coding sequence is TGTGCCTGGAGTGTACCCGGGACAGGTTCGATCGGCTACACCTTC. The chain couples TRBV30 to TRBJ1-2; 8 bases agree with TRBD1. This CDR3 is 15 amino acids long. V lost 0 bases to trimming and J lost 8 bases; unmatched junction nucleotides: 11. The germline V gene encodes CDR1 GTSNPN and CDR2 SVGIG (reference sequence).

V usage is TRBV4-1 and J usage is TRBJ2-1; maybe TRBD1 (5 bases). V was trimmed by 2 bases and J by 6 bases, leaving 11 bases between them. The CDR3 is made up of 14 amino acids. CDR1 and CDR2 (germline): MGHRA, YSYEKL. The chain's CDR3 is CASSQTGRTNEQFF. In DNA, the CDR3 is TGCGCCAGCAGCCAAACAGGACGGACCAATGAGCAGTTCTTC.

This clonotype was counted between two and nine times. This chain joins TRBV9 and TRBJ2-7, with D possibly being TRBD1 or TRBD2 (5 bases each). The CDR3 is made up of 15 amino acids. V was clipped by 4 bases and J by 4 bases, with 18 bases between them. Germline CDR1 is SGDLS and CDR2 is YYNGEE. This CDR3 reads CASSPSWGIWYEQYF. CDR3 nucleotides: TGTGCCAGCAGCCCCAGCTGGGGGATTTGGTACGAGCAGTACTTC.

This clonotype appeared a few times. This chain joins TRBV20-1 and TRBJ2-7; tentatively, D is TRBD2 (5 bases). The CDR3 is made up of 12 amino acids. Germline values: CDR1 DFQATT, CDR2 SNEGSKA (reference sequence). Trimming removed 5 bases from V and 6 bases from J, with 14 bases in between. The CDR3 region has the DNA TGCAGTGCTGTGGGTCTGGCGGGCGAGCAGTACTTC. This gives the protein CSAVGLAGEQYF.

This clonotype was seen a few times. This sequence joins TRBV4-2 and TRBJ1-2; D unresolved. Germline V gives CDR1 LGHNA, CDR2 YNFKEQ. Between the trimmed V and J ends, which lost 1 base and 2 bases, there was a span of 11 bases. The CDR3 runs 15 residues. CDR3 protein: CASSQVVGGNYGYTF. Written as DNA, the CDR3 is TGTGCCAGCAGCCAAGTCGTAGGCGGGAACTATGGCTACACCTTC.

This clonotype was seen a few times. The rearrangement uses TRBV3-1 and TRBJ2-7; D is undetermined. V was trimmed by 0 bases and J by 2 bases, leaving 11 bases between them. Looked up from germline, CDR1 is LGHDT and CDR2 is YNNKEL (reference sequence). The CDR3 is 15 amino acids. The CDR3 DNA reads TGTGCCAGCAGCCAAGAATATGGGGAACCCTACGAGCAGTACTTC. Translation: CASSQEYGEPYEQYF.

At least ten counts were recorded for this clonotype. The chain links TRBV5-1 to TRBJ2-3; D may be TRBD1 or TRBD2 (5 bases each). The germline V gene encodes CDR1 SGHRS and CDR2 YFSETQ. The CDR3 is 15 amino acids. V was shortened by 4 bases and J by 2 bases, with 14 bases between the two germline ends. In DNA form, the CDR3 reads TGCGCCAGCAGCACTGGGACCGCCCCCACAGATACGCAGTATTTT. It specifies CASSTGTAPTDTQYF.

This chain links TRBV5-1 with TRBJ2-5; 12 bases are a match to TRBD2. Trimming at V came to 4 bases and at J to 1 base, leaving 5 bases not matched to a gene. This CDR3 is 16 amino acids long. CDR1 SGHRS and CDR2 YFSETQ come from the germline V gene. The CDR3 region has the DNA TGCGCCAGCAGCACGGGGACTAGCGGGTTCCAAGAGACCCAGTACTTC. Its translation is CASSTGTSGFQETQYF.

This clonotype has a single count. The gene calls are TRBV29-1 and TRBJ1-2; D remains ambiguous. V lost 6 bases and J 7 bases, leaving 12 bases between the germline ends. The CDR3 contains 11 residues. Germline V gene lookup returns CDR1 SQVTM and CDR2 ANQGSEA. In DNA form, the CDR3 reads TGCAGCGTCCCCCTTTTGACTGGCTACACCTTC. Encoded protein: CSVPLLTGYTF.

This clonotype was picked up a small number of times. The V and J genes are TRBV18 and TRBJ1-5; D is uncertain. From germline, CDR1 is KGHSH and CDR2 LQKENI. This CDR3 has 13 amino acids. Between the trimmed V and J ends, which lost 3 bases and 7 bases, there was a span of 10 bases. The CDR3 bases are TGTGCCAGCTCACCTCCCTCCGGACAGCCCCAGCATTTT. Protein sequence: CASSPPSGQPQHF.

This clonotype showed up many times. The chain has TRBV11-2 and TRBJ2-3, with 7 bases identical to TRBD1. Trimming took 4 bases from V and 0 from J; bases not matched to a gene: 10. CDR1 and CDR2 from the germline V gene are SGHAT and FQNNGV. The CDR3 totals 17 residues. The CDR3: CASSWARGTASTDTQYF. The DNA of the CDR3 is TGTGCCAGCAGCTGGGCCCGAGGGACAGCTAGCACAGATACGCAGTATTTT.

This clonotype was counted a few times. This chain uses TRBV11-2 with TRBJ2-7, with D possibly TRBD2 on 5 matching bases. This CDR3 spans 14 amino acids. Trimming shortened V by 3 bases and J by 1 base, and 10 bases separated the two germline ends. CDR1 is SGHAT and CDR2 is FQNNGV in the germline V gene. Here the CDR3 reads CASSLTRGSYEQYF. DNA of the CDR3: TGTGCCAGCAGCTTGACCCGGGGATCCTACGAGCAGTACTTC.

The sample holds many counts of this clonotype. This chain uses TRBV29-1 with TRBJ1-3; a weak D match, TRBD1 (6 bases). Germline V gives CDR1 SQVTM, CDR2 ANQGSEA. There are 13 residues in the CDR3. V was trimmed by 6 bases and J by 1 base, leaving 10 bases between them. As DNA, the CDR3 is TGCAGCGTCGTCACAGGGTCTGGAAACACCATATATTTT. Protein: CSVVTGSGNTIYF.

The rearrangement links TRBV12-3 or TRBV12-4 to TRBJ2-1; 9 nucleotides match TRBD1. V lost 3 bases, J lost 1 base, and 7 bases stayed unmatched. The CDR3 totals 17 residues. CDR3 coding DNA: TGTGCCAGCAGTTTGGGCCCGGGACAGGGATCCTACAATGAGCAGTTCTTC. It translates to CASSLGPGQGSYNEQFF.

About this clonotype: One end of the junction fails to match germline, which may point to a read error. The chain recombines TRBV5-1 with TRBJ1-3; a possible D gene is TRBD1 (6 bases). This CDR3 has 14 residues. Germline assignment: CDR1 SGHRS and CDR2 YFSETQ. As DNA, the CDR3 is TGCGTCAGCAGGGTACAGGGAGCTGGAAACACCATATATTTT. Its protein is CVSRVQGAGNTIYF.

The chain is built from TRBV5-6 and TRBJ2-7, with D uncertain. The length of the CDR3 is 14 residues. CDR1 SGHDT and CDR2 YYEEEE come from the germline V gene. V was clipped by 2 bases and J by 6 bases, with 15 bases between them. For the CDR3, the DNA is TGTGCCAGCAGCTTAGGACCGGTCAAGATCGAGCAGTACTTC. This codes for CASSLGPVKIEQYF.

This clonotype was seen repeatedly, ten times or more. V is TRBV7-6 and J is TRBJ2-5; D may be TRBD2 (6 bases). Trimming stripped 4 bases from V and 5 bases from J, with 26 bases between. Per germline, CDR1 SGHVS and CDR2 FNYEAQ. The CDR3 contains 18 residues. The CDR3 bases are TGTGCCAGCAGCTCCACGGTTCGGGCGGGAATAGGACGGGAGACCCAGTACTTC. It codes for CASSSTVRAGIGRETQYF.